The 2 T cell receptor beta chains given below trace back to one sample, sequenced in a study of cytomegalovirus exposure and HLA in healthy donors (dated by TCRdb to the late 2010s). To prepare the library, the immunoSEQ multiplex PCR assay was applied. For the multiplex PCR, a mixture combining 60 forward primers for TCR Vbeta segments and 13 reverse primers for TCR Jbeta segments was used. Entries here come from immuneACCESS through TCRdb and include only in-frame sequences with V and J called. Some clones fail to appear in such tables; in the studies checked, an unresolved V gene covers under half of the shortfall, and the cause of the remainder is unknown. In this sample the table shows some 130,000 clones, around 77% of which occur a single time. Around 5% of the sample lies in the top ten. The sequencing input was PBMCs. The receptors shown here come from a man aged 30 to 39 in good health.

To note about this clone: One junction end does not reproduce the germline sequence, and a read error may be involved. The chain has TRBV7-9 and TRBJ2-1; a weak D match, TRBD2 (5 bases). The CDR3 has 11 amino acids. Looked up from germline, CDR1 is SEHNR and CDR2 is FQNEAQ (reference sequence). The CDR3 loop reads CSSQGGREQFF. The CDR3 nucleotides are TGTTCCAGCCAAGGAGGCAGGGAGCAGTTCTTC.

The CDR3 spells CASTPDRGYSYEQYF. Here the CDR3 DNA reads TGTGCCAGCACTCCGGACAGGGGATACTCCTACGAGCAGTACTTC. V and J are TRBV2 and TRBJ2-7, with 9 nucleotides matching TRBD1. The CDR3 is 15 residues long. Germline loops: CDR1 SNHLY, CDR2 FYNNEI. V shed 7 bases, J shed 0 bases, and the junction held 7 bases outside the gene matches.